One sample yielded the 5 T cell receptor beta chains listed below, sequenced in a study of cytomegalovirus exposure and HLA in healthy donors. The table came from immunoSEQ multiplex PCR; TCRdb's copy has only in-frame clones and leaves some out. The repertoire consists of about 190,000 clones, with around 81% occurring once and the leading ten covering approximately 3%. Input material: PBMCs. All receptors derive from a woman in her late teens or twenties in good health and CMV-seropositive.

The V gene is TRBV6-5, the J gene TRBJ2-7, with TRBD1 matching 7 bases. Germline CDR1 reads MNHEY; CDR2 reads SVGAGI. V trimming: 4 bases; J trimming: 2 bases; junction bases outside the gene matches: 8. This CDR3 contains 15 residues. The CDR3 reads CASSSTGLGAYEQYF. In nucleotides, the CDR3 is TGTGCCAGCAGTTCGACAGGGTTAGGCGCCTACGAGCAGTACTTC.

The table lists this clone with a few counts. The chain couples TRBV5-1 to TRBJ2-2; 9 bases map to TRBD2. Trimming took 4 bases from V and 5 from J; bases not matched to a gene: 9. Germline loops: CDR1 SGHRS, CDR2 YFSETQ. CDR3 length: 16 amino acids. As DNA, the CDR3 is TGCGCCAGCAGCCGAGCGGGGGGCCGAGTGACCGGGGAGCTGTTTTTT. Translated: CASSRAGGRVTGELFF.

This clone was seen just once. The chain recombines TRBV2 with TRBJ2-7, with 11 bases identical to TRBD2. Per the germline V gene, CDR1 is SNHLY and CDR2 is FYNNEI. The CDR3 sequence is 15 residues long. The J segment lost 7 bases and the V segment lost 6 bases, leaving 11 bases of the junction unmatched. CDR3 sequence reads: CASRPTSGGRWEQYF. The CDR3 DNA sequence: TGTGCCAGCAGACCCACTAGCGGGGGCCGGTGGGAGCAGTACTTC.

The V and J genes are TRBV2 and TRBJ2-7, with D unresolved. The CDR3 consists of 15 residues. V lost 3 bases and J 3 bases, leaving 15 bases between the germline ends. Germline-derived CDR1 and CDR2 are SNHLY and FYNNEI. This CDR3 reads CASSDPSGESYEQYF. CDR3 DNA sequence: TGTGCCAGCAGTGACCCCTCAGGCGAGAGCTACGAGCAGTACTTC.

This clone was seen only once. V is TRBV9 and J is TRBJ2-6, with 7 bases lining up with TRBD2. The CDR3 sequence is 18 residues long. CDR1 SGDLS and CDR2 YYNGEE come from the germline V gene. V dropped 0 bases and J dropped 0; count of bases not matched to a gene: 6. The CDR3 sequence is CASSVGASGSSGANVLTF. CDR3 nucleotide sequence: TGTGCCAGCAGCGTAGGGGCTAGCGGTAGCTCTGGGGCCAACGTCCTGACTTTC.